This note documents a single TCR beta chain sequence. Recruits, aged roughly 18 to 95 years, lived in 24 US areas. Either two negative PCRs, clearance, or symptom resolution qualified Cohort 3 donors as recovered. This entry comes from a study of blood T cell repertoires in COVID-19. Study details: Whether acute or convalescent, the COVID-19 samples came from the United States, Italy and Spain.

The CDR3 consists of 14 residues. With V trimmed by 7 bases and J by 3 bases, 8 bases remained unmatched. CDR1 and CDR2 (germline): ENHRY, SYGVKD. In the original processing: For nucleated cells, counts were estimated from reference gene primer amplification. Data came from immunoSEQ multiplex PCR; TCRdb stores just in-frame clones and leaves some out. D and trimming were read from the DNA, whereas the V and J calls and clone size are those reported in that table. The sample lists over 300,000 clones, 85% to 90% occurring once. This chain connects TRBV10-3 to TRBJ2-7, with 8 nucleotides matching TRBD2. This sequence originates from a woman younger than 35 who had recovered from COVID-19. Sequenced input: PBMCs or T cells enriched from blood (not recorded which). In DNA, the CDR3 is TGTGCCATCACGGCGGGAGGTTTGGTCTACGAGCAGTACTTC. This encodes CAITAGGLVYEQYF.